The 17 T cell receptor beta chains below all came from one sample that was sequenced in a study of persistence of HIV-infected CD4 T cells. No antigens are known for them. This was the immunoSEQ version 4 assay in survey mode. Libraries were prepared by immunoSEQ multiplex PCR; TCRdb keeps only in-frame clonotypes and omits some of them. This table holds around 13,000 clones, approximately 75% found once. Cells were stimulated with CMV-infected fibroblast lysates at 8 to 10 ug/mL. Sorting selected CD4+ T cells upregulating both CD40 ligand and CD69. This specimen was CD4+ T cells sorted from PBMCs after roughly 18-hour stimulation, taken from a patient who received antiretroviral therapy. All receptors come from an adult man with HIV who was CMV-seropositive.

The chain employs TRBV5-1 and TRBJ2-1; 8 nucleotides align to TRBD1. V dropped 2 bases and J dropped 6; count of bases not matched to a gene: 7. The CDR3 length is 15 residues. Germline lookup yields CDR1 SGHRS and CDR2 YFSETQ. CDR3 amino acids: CASSLEDRVRNEQFF. The CDR3 region has the DNA TGCGCCAGCAGCTTAGAGGACAGGGTGCGCAATGAGCAGTTCTTC. Drawing the rest from reference TRBV5-1 and TRBJ2-1, the complete variable domain is KAGVTQTPRYLIKTRGQQVTLSCSPISGHRSVSWYQQTPGQGLQFLFEYFSETQRNKGNFPGRFSGRQFSNSRSEMNVSTLELGDSALYLCASSLEDRVRNEQFFGPGTRLTVL.

This chain links TRBV19 with TRBJ2-1; 11 bases are a match to TRBD2. The CDR3 has 15 amino acids. CDR1 is LNHDA and CDR2 is SQIVND in the germline V gene (reference sequence). After removal of 0 bases from V and 12 bases from J, the junction contained 7 bases not matched to a gene. The CDR3 DNA is TGTGCCAGTAGTATAGAGACTAGCGGGACCGTCGGGCAGTTCTTC. Translated, it gives CASSIETSGTVGQFF. Together with reference TRBV19 and TRBJ2-1, the CDR3 gives the full variable domain: DGGITQSPKYLFRKEGQNVTLSCEQNLNHDAMYWYRQDPGQGLRLIYYSQIVNDFQKGDIAEGYSVSREKKESFPLTVTSAQKNPTAFYLCASSIETSGTVGQFFGPGTRLTVL.

The rearrangement links TRBV2 to TRBJ2-2, with TRBD1 identical over 9 bases. With V trimmed by 11 bases and J by 1 base, 5 bases remained unmatched. Germline V gene data show CDR1 as SNHLY and CDR2 as FYNNEI. The length of the CDR3 is 14 residues. The CDR3 here is CAVPGQGNTGELFF. In nucleotides, the CDR3 is TGTGCCGTTCCGGGACAGGGGAACACCGGGGAGCTGTTTTTT.

The V gene is TRBV5-1, the J gene TRBJ2-7, with TRBD1 identical over 7 bases. Germline loops: CDR1 SGHRS, CDR2 YFSETQ. V dropped 3 bases and J dropped 0; count of bases not matched to a gene: 3. The CDR3 length is 14 residues. The CDR3 protein is CASSWGQSSYEQYF. Here the CDR3 DNA reads TGCGCCAGCAGCTGGGGACAGAGCTCCTACGAGCAGTACTTC.

This chain uses TRBV28 with TRBJ1-6, with a possible D match to TRBD1 (6 bases). The germline V and J ends were trimmed by 2 bases and 10 bases, with 12 bases remaining between them. The CDR3 spans 14 residues. Germline V gives CDR1 MDHEN, CDR2 SYDVKM. CDR3 residues: CASSLPIQGSPLHF. The CDR3 region has the DNA TGTGCCAGCAGTTTACCCATACAGGGCTCACCCCTCCACTTT.

As for this clone: Other nucleotide sequences in the sample specify the same CDR3. V and J are TRBV19 and TRBJ1-2, with 7 bases matching TRBD1. The CDR3 runs to 13 residues. The germline V gene encodes CDR1 LNHDA and CDR2 SQIVND (reference sequence). The trim removed 1 base at V and 7 bases at J, leaving 3 bases unmatched. The chain's CDR3 is CASSIGQGPGYTF. Written as DNA, the CDR3 is TGTGCCAGTAGTATAGGACAGGGTCCTGGCTACACCTTC.

The CDR3 DNA is TGTGCCAGCAGCCAAGAACAGGGAAAATCCTACGAGCAGTACTTC. Protein: CASSQEQGKSYEQYF. The chain has TRBV3-1 (or the pseudogene TRBV3-2) and TRBJ2-7; D perhaps matches TRBD1 (6 bases). V lost 0 bases and J lost 1, with 10 bases in between. CDR3 length: 15 amino acids. Germline V gives CDR1 LGHDT, CDR2 YNNKEL (reference sequence).

The sample holds one count of this clone. V and J are TRBV7-9 and TRBJ1-2; perhaps TRBD1 as D (6 bases). Trimming removed 1 base from V and 4 bases from J, with 10 bases in between. In germline, CDR1 is SEHNR, CDR2 FQNEAQ (reference sequence). This CDR3 is 14 amino acids long. CDR3 protein: CASSLEQGIYGYTF. For the CDR3, the DNA is TGTGCCAGCAGCTTAGAACAGGGCATCTATGGCTACACCTTC.

This clone is judged medium-sized. V is TRBV10-3 and J is TRBJ1-5; no reliable D call. The CDR3 extends over 16 amino acids. Trimming cost V 0 bases and J 0 bases, with 9 bases left between them. CDR1 is ENHRY, CDR2 SYGVKD, per germline. CDR3 coding DNA: TGTGCCATCAGTGAGTCCCACGCAGATAGCAATCAGCCCCAGCATTTT. Encoded protein: CAISESHADSNQPQHF.

The CDR3 sequence: CASSLEGGTSNEKLFF. The CDR3 DNA sequence: TGCGCCAGCAGCTTGGAAGGGGGGACGTCTAATGAAAAACTGTTTTTT. This chain links TRBV5-1 with TRBJ1-4; D might be TRBD1 (6 bases). Between the trimmed V and J ends, which lost 0 bases and 3 bases, there was a span of 12 bases. The CDR3 is 16 residues long. Looked up from germline, CDR1 is SGHRS and CDR2 is YFSETQ.

The chain carries TRBV5-1 and TRBJ1-1, with 7 bases identical to TRBD1. The V and J ends lost 4 bases and 7 bases, in that order; junction bases with no gene match: 7. CDR1 SGHRS and CDR2 YFSETQ come from the germline V gene. CDR3 length: 13 amino acids. The CDR3 sequence: CASSIGQDSEAFF. DNA for the CDR3: TGCGCCAGCAGCATCGGACAGGATAGTGAAGCTTTCTTT.

The chain joins TRBV5-1 to TRBJ2-7; 9 nucleotides agree with TRBD1. The ends lost 0 bases at V and 6 bases at J; junction bases unmatched: 7. Germline V gene sequence: CDR1 SGHRS, CDR2 YFSETQ. The CDR3 length is 15 residues. The CDR3 nucleotides read TGCGCCAGCAGCTTGGACTGGACAGGGGAGTTCGAGCAGTACTTC. It yields the protein CASSLDWTGEFEQYF. Combining the CDR3 with reference TRBV5-1 and TRBJ2-7 gives the whole variable domain KAGVTQTPRYLIKTRGQQVTLSCSPISGHRSVSWYQQTPGQGLQFLFEYFSETQRNKGNFPGRFSGRQFSNSRSEMNVSTLELGDSALYLCASSLDWTGEFEQYFGPGTRLTVT.

V is TRBV5-1 and J is TRBJ1-2, with D perhaps TRBD1 (5 bases). The germline V gene encodes CDR1 SGHRS and CDR2 YFSETQ. The V end lost 0 bases, the J end lost 4 bases, and 10 bases lay between the germline ends. The CDR3 has 14 residues. This CDR3 reads CASSLGQGLYGYTF. The CDR3, as DNA: TGCGCCAGCAGCTTGGGGCAGGGACTCTATGGCTACACCTTC.

The rearrangement links TRBV10-3 to TRBJ2-1, with D maybe TRBD2 (6 bases). CDR1 is ENHRY, CDR2 SYGVKD, per germline. The CDR3 sequence is 14 residues long. V was shortened by 7 bases and J by 8 bases, with 18 bases between the two germline ends. CDR3 region: CAINSLGSGDEQFF. The CDR3 nucleotides are TGTGCCATCAATTCGCTGGGGTCGGGAGATGAGCAGTTCTTC.

CDR3: CASMDPPESYTF. The CDR3 DNA follows: TGTGCCAGCATGGACCCTCCGGAGAGCTACACCTTC. V gene TRBV25-1 combines with J gene TRBJ1-2; D ambiguous. Trimming took off 7 bases at V and 9 bases at J, with 15 bases between the two ends. The CDR3 totals 12 residues. The germline V gene has CDR1 MGHDK and CDR2 SYGVNS.

The rearrangement joins TRBV7-7 to TRBJ2-2; D might be TRBD1 (5 bases). Germline loops: CDR1 SSHAT, CDR2 FNYEAQ (reference sequence). The V gene lost 4 bases and the J gene lost 0 bases, with 9 bases spanning the gap. The CDR3 length is 15 residues. CDR3 region: CASSYDRSNTGELFF. The CDR3 nucleotides are TGTGCCAGCAGCTATGACAGATCGAACACCGGGGAGCTGTTTTTT.

V is TRBV7-2 and J is TRBJ1-6; D gene unclear. CDR1 and CDR2 from the germline V gene are SGHTA and FQGNSA. V shed 4 bases and J shed 0 bases, with 13 bases lying between them. There are 17 residues in the CDR3. CDR3 amino acids: CASSSGTGSSYNSPLHF. The CDR3 DNA sequence: TGTGCCAGCAGCTCCGGAACGGGTAGCTCCTATAATTCACCCCTCCACTTT.